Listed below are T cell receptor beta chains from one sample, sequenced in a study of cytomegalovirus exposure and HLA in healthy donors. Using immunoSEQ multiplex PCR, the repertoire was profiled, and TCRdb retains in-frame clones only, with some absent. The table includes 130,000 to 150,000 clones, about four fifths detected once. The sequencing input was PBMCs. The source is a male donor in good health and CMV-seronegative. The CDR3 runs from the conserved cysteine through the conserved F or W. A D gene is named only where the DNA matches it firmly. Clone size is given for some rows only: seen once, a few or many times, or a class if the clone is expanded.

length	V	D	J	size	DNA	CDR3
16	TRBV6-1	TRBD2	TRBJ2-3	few	TGTGCCAGCAGTGAGCGCGCGGGGGGGGCCCCAGATACGCAGTATTTT	CASSERAGGAPDTQYF
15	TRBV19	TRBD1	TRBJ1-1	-	TGTGCCAGTAGTATGGAGACAGGGGCGAACACTGAAGCTTTCTTT	CASSMETGANTEAFF
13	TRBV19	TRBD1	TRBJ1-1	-	TGTGCCAGTGGGACAGGGGTCTTCACTGAAGCTTTCTTT	CASGTGVFTEAFF
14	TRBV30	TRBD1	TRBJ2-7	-	TGTGCCTGGATTCCCGGGACAGGGGGCGTCGAGCAGTACTTC	CAWIPGTGGVEQYF
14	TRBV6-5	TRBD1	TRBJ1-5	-	TGTGCCAGCAGCCGGGACAGGGGCGGTCAGCCCCAGCATTTT	CASSRDRGGQPQHF
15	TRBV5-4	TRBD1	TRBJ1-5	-	TGTGCCAGCAGCTTGGGGACAGGGGGTGATCAGCCCCAGCATTTT	CASSLGTGGDQPQHF
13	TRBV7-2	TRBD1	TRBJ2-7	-	TGTGCCAGCAGCTTTGGACAGGACTACGAGCAGTACTTC	CASSFGQDYEQYF
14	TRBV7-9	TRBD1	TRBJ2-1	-	TGTGCCAGCAGCCCCAAACAGGGGGCCAATGAGCAGTTCTTC	CASSPKQGANEQFF
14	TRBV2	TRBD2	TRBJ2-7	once	TGTGCCAGCAGTGATTTGCGGGAGGGTTACGAGCAGTACTTC	CASSDLREGYEQYF
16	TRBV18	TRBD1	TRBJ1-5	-	TGTGCCAGCTCACCAGGTGGGACAGATTTCAATCAGCCCCAGCATTTT	CASSPGGTDFNQPQHF
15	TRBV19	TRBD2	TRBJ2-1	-	TGTGCCAGTAGTCCGGGACTAGCGGCCTACAATGAGCAGTTCTTC	CASSPGLAAYNEQFF
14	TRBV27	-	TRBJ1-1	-	TGTGCCAGCAGTTTAGTGGGAGTAGGGACTGAAGCTTTCTTT	CASSLVGVGTEAFF
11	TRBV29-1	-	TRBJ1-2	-	TGCAGCGCAAGGATCTCCAGGCTCTACACCTTC	CSARISRLYTF
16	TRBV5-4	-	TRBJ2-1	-	TGTGCCAGCAGCTTAGGAGGGGGCCTGACCTACAATGAGCAGTTCTTC	CASSLGGGLTYNEQFF
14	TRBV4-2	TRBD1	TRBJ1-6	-	TGTGCCAGCAGCCAAACGACAGGGACTTCACCCCTCCACTTT	CASSQTTGTSPLHF
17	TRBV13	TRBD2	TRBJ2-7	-	TGTGCCAGCAGCTTGGGTGGGACTAGCGGCCTCTCCTACGAGCAGTACTTC	CASSLGGTSGLSYEQYF
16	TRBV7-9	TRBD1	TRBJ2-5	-	TGTTCCAGCAGCCCCCGGGACAGGGTGAACCAAGAGACCCAGTACTTC	CSSSPRDRVNQETQYF